Described below is a single TCR beta chain sequence and its context. Germline lookup yields CDR1 SGHRS and CDR2 YFSETQ. CDR3 length: 18 amino acids. Trimming at V came to 2 bases and at J to 4 bases, leaving 11 bases not matched to a gene. The data stem from a study of blood T cell repertoires in COVID-19. Study as a whole: Acute-phase and convalescent COVID-19 samples originated in the United States, Italy and Spain. PBMCs, B-cell-depleted T cells, or T cells provided the cDNA or gDNA that made up the material.

Original handling: Reference gene primers were amplified, and this amplification served to estimate nucleated cell counts. Only in-frame clones appear in the TCRdb table, and some are missing; sequencing was by immunoSEQ multiplex PCR. The V and J calls and clone size come from that table; D and trimming were worked out from the DNA. In the table there are about 340,000 clones, approximately 86% of which are singletons. The receptor's source is a woman aged 55-75 years with COVID-19, enrolled during active disease. The genes are TRBV5-1 and TRBJ1-4; 10 bases match TRBD1. Sequencing input: peripheral blood. CDR3 nucleotides: TGCGCCAGCAGCTTAACCGGGACAGGGGACGCTCTTAATGAAAAACTGTTTTTT. It codes for CASSLTGTGDALNEKLFF.